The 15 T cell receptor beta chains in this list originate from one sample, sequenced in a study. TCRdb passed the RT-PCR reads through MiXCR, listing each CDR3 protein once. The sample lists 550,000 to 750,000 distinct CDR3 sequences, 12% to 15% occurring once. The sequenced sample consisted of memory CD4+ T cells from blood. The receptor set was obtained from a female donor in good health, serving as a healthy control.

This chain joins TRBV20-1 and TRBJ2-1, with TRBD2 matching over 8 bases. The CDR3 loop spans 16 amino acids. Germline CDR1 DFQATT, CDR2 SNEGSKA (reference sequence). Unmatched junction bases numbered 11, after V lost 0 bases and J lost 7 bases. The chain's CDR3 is CSARDGFLAGVNEQFF. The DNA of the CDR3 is TGCAGTGCTAGAGATGGGTTCCTAGCGGGTGTTAATGAGCAGTTCTTC.

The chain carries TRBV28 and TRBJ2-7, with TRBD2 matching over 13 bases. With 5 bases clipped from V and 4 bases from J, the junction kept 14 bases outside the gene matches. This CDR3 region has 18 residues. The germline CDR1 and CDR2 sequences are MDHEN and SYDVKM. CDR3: CASSPRTSGSGRAYEQYF. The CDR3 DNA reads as TGTGCCAGCAGTCCTCGGACTAGCGGGAGTGGGAGAGCGTACGAGCAGTACTTC.

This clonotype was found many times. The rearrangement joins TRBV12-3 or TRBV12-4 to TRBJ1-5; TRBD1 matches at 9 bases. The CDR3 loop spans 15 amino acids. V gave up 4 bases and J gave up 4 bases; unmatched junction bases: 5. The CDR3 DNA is TGTGCCAGCAGTTCTGGGGACAGGGAGAATCAGCCCCAGCATTTT. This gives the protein CASSSGDRENQPQHF.

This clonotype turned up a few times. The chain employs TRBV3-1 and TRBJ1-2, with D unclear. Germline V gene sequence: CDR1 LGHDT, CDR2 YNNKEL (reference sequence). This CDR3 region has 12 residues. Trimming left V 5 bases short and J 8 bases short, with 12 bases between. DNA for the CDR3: TGTGCCAGCAGCACTCCCCCCGGGGGCTACACCTTC. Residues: CASSTPPGGYTF. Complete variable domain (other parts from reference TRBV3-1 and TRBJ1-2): DTAVSQTPKYLVTQMGNDKSIKCEQNLGHDTMYWYKQDSKKFLKIMFSYNNKELIINETVPNRFSPKSPDKAHLNLHINSLELGDSAVYFCASSTPPGGYTFGSGTRLTVV.

The CDR3 protein is CANTDRGKTEAFF. The CDR3 DNA is TGTGCCAACACGGACAGGGGAAAAACTGAAGCTTTCTTT. The chain couples TRBV6-1 to TRBJ1-1, with 9 bases identical to TRBD1. Germline V lookup: CDR1 MNHNS, CDR2 SASEGT. This CDR3 has 13 amino acids. Unmatched junction bases numbered 8, after V lost 10 bases and J lost 5 bases.

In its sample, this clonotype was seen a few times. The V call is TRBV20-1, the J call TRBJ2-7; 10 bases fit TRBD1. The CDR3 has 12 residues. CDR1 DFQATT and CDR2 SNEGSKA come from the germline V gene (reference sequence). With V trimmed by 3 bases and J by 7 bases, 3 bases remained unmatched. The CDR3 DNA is TGCAGTGCTAGTGGGACAGGGGTGGAGCAGTACTTC. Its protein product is CSASGTGVEQYF.

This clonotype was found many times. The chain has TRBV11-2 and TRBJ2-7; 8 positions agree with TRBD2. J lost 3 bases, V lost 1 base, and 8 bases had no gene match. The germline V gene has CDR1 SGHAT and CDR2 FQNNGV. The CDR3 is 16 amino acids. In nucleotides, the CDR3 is TGTGCCAGCAGCTTAGGGAGTAGCGGGACTTACTACGAGCAGTACTTC. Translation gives CASSLGSSGTYYEQYF.

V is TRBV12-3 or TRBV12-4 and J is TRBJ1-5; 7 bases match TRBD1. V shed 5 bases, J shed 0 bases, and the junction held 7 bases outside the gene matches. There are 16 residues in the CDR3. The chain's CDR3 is CASSGGGYFSNQPQHF. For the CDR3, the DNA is TGTGCCAGCAGTGGAGGGGGCTACTTTAGCAATCAGCCCCAGCATTTT.

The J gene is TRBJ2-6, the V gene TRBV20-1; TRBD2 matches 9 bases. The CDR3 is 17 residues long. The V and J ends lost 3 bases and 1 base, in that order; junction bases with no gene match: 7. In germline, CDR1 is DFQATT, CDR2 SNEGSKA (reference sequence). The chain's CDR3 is CSASAGGPNSGANVLTF. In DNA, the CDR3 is TGCAGTGCTAGCGCGGGGGGGCCAAATTCTGGGGCCAACGTCCTGACTTTC.

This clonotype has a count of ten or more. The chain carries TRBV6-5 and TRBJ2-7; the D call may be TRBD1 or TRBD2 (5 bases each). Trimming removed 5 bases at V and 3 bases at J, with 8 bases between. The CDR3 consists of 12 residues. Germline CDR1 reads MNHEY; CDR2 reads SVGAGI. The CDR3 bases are TGTGCCAGCAGTAGAGGGGTCTACGAGCAGTACTTC. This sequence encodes CASSRGVYEQYF.

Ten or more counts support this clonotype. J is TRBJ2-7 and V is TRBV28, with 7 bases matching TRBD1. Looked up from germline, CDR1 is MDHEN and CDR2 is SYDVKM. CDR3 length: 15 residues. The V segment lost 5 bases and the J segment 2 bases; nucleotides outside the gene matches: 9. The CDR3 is CASSLTGYGAYEQYF. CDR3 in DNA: TGTGCCAGCAGTCTGACAGGGTACGGGGCCTACGAGCAGTACTTC.

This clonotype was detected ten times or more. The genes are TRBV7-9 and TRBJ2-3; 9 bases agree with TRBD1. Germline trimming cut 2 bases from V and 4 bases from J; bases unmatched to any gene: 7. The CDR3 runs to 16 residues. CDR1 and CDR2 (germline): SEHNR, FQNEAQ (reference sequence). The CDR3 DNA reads TGTGCCAGCAGCTTACTCGGGACAGGGTTTGCAGATACGCAGTATTTT. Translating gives CASSLLGTGFADTQYF.

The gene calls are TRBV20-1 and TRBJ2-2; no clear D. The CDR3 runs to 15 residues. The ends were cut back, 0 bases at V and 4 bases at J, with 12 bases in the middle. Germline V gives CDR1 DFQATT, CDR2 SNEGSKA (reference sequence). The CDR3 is CSARDLSHSTGELFF. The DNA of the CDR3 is TGCAGTGCTAGAGATCTAAGTCACAGCACCGGGGAGCTGTTTTTT.

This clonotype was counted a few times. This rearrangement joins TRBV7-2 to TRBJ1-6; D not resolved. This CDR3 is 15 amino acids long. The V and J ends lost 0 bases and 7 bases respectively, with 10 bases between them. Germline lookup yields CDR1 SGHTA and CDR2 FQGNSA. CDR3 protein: CASSLAGNGNSPLHF. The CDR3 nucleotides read TGTGCCAGCAGCTTAGCTGGGAATGGGAATTCACCCCTCCACTTT. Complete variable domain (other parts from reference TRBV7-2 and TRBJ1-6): GAGVSQSPSNKVTEKGKDVELRCDPISGHTALYWYRQSLGQGLEFLIYFQGNSAPDKSGLPSDRFSAERTGGSVSTLTIQRTQQEDSAVYLCASSLAGNGNSPLHFGNGTRLTVT.

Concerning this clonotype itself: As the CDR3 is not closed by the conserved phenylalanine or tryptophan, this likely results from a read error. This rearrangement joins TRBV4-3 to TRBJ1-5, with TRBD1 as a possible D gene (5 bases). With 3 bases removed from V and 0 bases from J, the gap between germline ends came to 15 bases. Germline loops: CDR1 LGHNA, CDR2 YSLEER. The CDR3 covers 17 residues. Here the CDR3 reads CASSQGGYGYSNQPQHS. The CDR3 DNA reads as TGCGCCAGCAGCCAGGGGGGGTACGGTTATAGCAATCAGCCCCAGCATTCT.